This note documents a single T cell receptor (beta chain) sequence. Source study methods: How many nucleated cells were present was estimated from reference gene primer amplification. Produced via immunoSEQ multiplex PCR; TCRdb's table is partial and in-frame only. V, J and clone size are those of that table, while D and trimming were read from the DNA. The sample yields 150,000 to 200,000 clones, approximately 87% seen once. The sample belongs to a study of blood T cell repertoires in COVID-19. Study background: Donors in the United States, Italy and Spain gave samples during acute or convalescent COVID-19. The analysed material was cDNA or gDNA that came from T cells, B-cell-depleted T cells, or PBMCs.

The trim removed 6 bases at V and 7 bases at J, leaving 5 bases unmatched. Germline V lookup: CDR1 SQVTM, CDR2 ANQGSEA. The CDR3 sequence is 14 residues long. This receptor was taken from a young man with active or convalescent COVID-19. Input material: peripheral blood. The J gene is TRBJ2-1, the V gene TRBV29-1; TRBD2 matches 14 bases. Here the CDR3 reads CSVEGTSGRNEQFF. DNA of the CDR3: TGCAGCGTCGAGGGGACTAGCGGGAGAAATGAGCAGTTCTTC.